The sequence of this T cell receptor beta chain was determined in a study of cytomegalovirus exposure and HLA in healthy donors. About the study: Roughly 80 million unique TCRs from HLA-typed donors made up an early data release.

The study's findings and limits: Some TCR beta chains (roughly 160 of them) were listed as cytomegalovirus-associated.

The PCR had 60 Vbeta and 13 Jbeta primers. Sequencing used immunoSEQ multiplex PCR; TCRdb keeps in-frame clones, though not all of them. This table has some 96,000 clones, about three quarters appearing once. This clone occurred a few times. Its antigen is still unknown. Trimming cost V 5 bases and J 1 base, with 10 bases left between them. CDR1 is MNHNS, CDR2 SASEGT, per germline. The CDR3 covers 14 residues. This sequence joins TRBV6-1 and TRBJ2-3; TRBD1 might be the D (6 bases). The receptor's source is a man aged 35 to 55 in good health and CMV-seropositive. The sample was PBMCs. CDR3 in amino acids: CASSNRVRTDTQYF. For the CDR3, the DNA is TGTGCCAGCAGTAACAGGGTACGCACAGATACGCAGTATTTT.